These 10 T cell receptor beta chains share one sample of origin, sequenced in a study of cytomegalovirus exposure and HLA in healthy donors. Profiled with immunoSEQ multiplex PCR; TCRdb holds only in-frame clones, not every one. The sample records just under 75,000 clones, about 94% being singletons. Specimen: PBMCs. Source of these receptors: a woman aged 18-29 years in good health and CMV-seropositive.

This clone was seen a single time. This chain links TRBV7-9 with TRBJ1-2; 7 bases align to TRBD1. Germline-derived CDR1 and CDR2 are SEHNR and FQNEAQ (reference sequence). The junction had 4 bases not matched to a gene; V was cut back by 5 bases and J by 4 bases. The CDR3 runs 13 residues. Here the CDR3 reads CASSVDRAYGYTF. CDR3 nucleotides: TGTGCCAGCAGCGTAGACAGGGCCTATGGCTACACCTTC.

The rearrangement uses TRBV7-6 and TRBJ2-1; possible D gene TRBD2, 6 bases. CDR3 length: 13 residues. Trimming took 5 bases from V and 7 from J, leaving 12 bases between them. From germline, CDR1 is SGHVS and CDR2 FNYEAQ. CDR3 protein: CASSTQTSNEQFF. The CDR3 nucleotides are TGTGCCAGCAGCACACAGACTAGTAATGAGCAGTTCTTC.

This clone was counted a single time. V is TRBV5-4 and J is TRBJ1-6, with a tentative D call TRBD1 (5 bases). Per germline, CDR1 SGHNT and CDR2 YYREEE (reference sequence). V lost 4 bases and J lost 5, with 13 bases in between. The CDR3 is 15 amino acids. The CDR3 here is CASSPPGGDNSPLHF. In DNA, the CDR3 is TGTGCCAGCAGCCCCCCGGGGGGGGATAATTCACCCCTCCACTTT.

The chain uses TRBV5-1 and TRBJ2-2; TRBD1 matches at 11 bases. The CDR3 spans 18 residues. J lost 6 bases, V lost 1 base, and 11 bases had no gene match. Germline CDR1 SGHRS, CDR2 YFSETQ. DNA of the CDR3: TGCGCCAGCAGCTTGACGACGCTCGGACAGGGGGCGTCCGGGGAGCTGTTTTTT. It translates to CASSLTTLGQGASGELFF. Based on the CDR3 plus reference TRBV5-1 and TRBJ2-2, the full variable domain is KAGVTQTPRYLIKTRGQQVTLSCSPISGHRSVSWYQQTPGQGLQFLFEYFSETQRNKGNFPGRFSGRQFSNSRSEMNVSTLELGDSALYLCASSLTTLGQGASGELFFGEGSRLTVL.

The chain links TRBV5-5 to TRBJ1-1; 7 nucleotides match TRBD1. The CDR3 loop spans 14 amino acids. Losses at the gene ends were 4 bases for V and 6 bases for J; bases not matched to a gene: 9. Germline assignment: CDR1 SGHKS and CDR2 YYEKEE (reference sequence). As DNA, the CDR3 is TGTGCCAGCAGCCCGACAGGGATTCACGCTGAAGCTTTCTTT. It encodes CASSPTGIHAEAFF.

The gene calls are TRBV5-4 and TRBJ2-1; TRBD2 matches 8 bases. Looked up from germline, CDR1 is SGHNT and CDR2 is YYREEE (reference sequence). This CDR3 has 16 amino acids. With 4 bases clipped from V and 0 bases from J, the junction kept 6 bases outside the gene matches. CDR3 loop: CASSPPGTSSYNEQFF. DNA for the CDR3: TGTGCCAGCAGCCCACCGGGGACTAGCTCCTACAATGAGCAGTTCTTC.

The CDR3 coding sequence is TGTGCCAGCTCACCAAACAGGGGGCAAGAGACCCAGTACTTC. Translated: CASSPNRGQETQYF. This sequence joins TRBV18 and TRBJ2-5; TRBD1 agrees at 8 bases. The V segment lost 2 bases and the J segment 2 bases; nucleotides outside the gene matches: 1. CDR3 length equals 14 residues. CDR1 and CDR2 (germline): KGHSH, LQKENI.

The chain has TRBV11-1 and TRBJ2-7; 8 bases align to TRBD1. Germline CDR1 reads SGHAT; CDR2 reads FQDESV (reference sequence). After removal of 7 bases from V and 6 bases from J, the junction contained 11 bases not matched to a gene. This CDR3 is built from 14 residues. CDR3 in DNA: TGTGCCAGCACCACCGACAGGGGTTTGGTCGAGCAGTACTTC. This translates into CASTTDRGLVEQYF.

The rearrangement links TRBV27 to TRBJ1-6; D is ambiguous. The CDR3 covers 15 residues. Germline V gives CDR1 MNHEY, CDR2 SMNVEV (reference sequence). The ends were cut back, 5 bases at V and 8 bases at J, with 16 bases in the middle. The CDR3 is CASSVLPGHDSPLHF. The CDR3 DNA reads TGTGCCAGCAGTGTGCTCCCCGGTCATGATTCACCCCTCCACTTT.

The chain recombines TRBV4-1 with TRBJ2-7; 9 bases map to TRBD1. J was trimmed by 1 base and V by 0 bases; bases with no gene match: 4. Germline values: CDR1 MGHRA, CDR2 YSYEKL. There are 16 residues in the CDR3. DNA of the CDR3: TGCGCCAGCAGCCAAGATGAGGACAGGGGTTCCTACGAGCAGTACTTC. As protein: CASSQDEDRGSYEQYF.